Sequencing of this T cell receptor (beta chain) was carried out in a study of post-analysis software for immune sequencing data. Study-level findings and limits: For normalized Chao1 diversity, multiple sclerosis patients scored significantly lower than controls did. The authors found that F measure strongly co-clustered same-batch samples. Comparison of patients with controls showed 4 to 6 TRBV segments more frequent in patients, TRBV5-6, TRBV5-1 and TRBV20-1 among them.

The authors incorporated unique molecular identifiers into the TCR beta cDNA libraries. Roughly 500,000 cDNA molecules were obtained per 1 to 10 million input T cells. One entry per CDR3 protein, called by TCRdb with MiXCR from the PCR reads. The table includes roughly 540,000 distinct CDR3 sequences, 34% detected once. The V end was cut by 2 bases, the J end by 4 bases, with 14 bases between. Germline loops: CDR1 MNHEY, CDR2 SMNVEV (reference sequence). CDR3 length equals 15 residues. A word on this clonotype: Its antigen remains unidentified.

Sequences were obtained from blood. The receptor was isolated from a girl aged 2-17 years with multiple sclerosis. This chain uses TRBV27 with TRBJ1-2; D is unclear. CDR3 loop: CASSLTGRISYGYTF. The CDR3, as DNA: TGTGCCAGCAGTTTAACCGGGAGAATCAGCTATGGCTACACCTTC.